This T cell receptor (beta chain) was sequenced for a study of radiotherapy plus CTLA-4 blockade in lung cancer. Study-wide background: An objective response was seen in 18% of patients, and disease control in about 31%. General study findings and limits: Early blood T cell clone dynamics, with interferon-beta, were reported to best predict response.

Clones were read by immunoSEQ multiplex PCR, and TCRdb kept only the in-frame ones, dropping some. The table records 60,000 to 65,000 clones, roughly 80% of them present only once. About this clone: Its antigen is still unknown.

V was pared by 4 bases and J by 5 bases, with 16 bases between. From germline, CDR1 is SGDLS and CDR2 YYNGEE. CDR3 length: 15 amino acids. The rearrangement links TRBV9 to TRBJ2-1; D not resolved. The starting material was peripheral blood, obtained from a patient treated with radiotherapy plus ipilimumab. This sequence was found in a human donor with non-small cell lung cancer who had a complete response to radiotherapy plus ipilimumab. CDR3 sequence (DNA): TGTGCCAGCAGCCCCTTAGCCACCCCCGACAATGAGCAGTTCTTC. Its translation: CASSPLATPDNEQFF. Variable domain in full (rest from reference TRBV9 and TRBJ2-1): DSGVTQTPKHLITATGQRVTLRCSPRSGDLSVYWYQQSLDQGLQFLIQYYNGEERAKGNILERFSAQQFPDLHSELNLSSLELGDSALYFCASSPLATPDNEQFFGPGTRLTVL.